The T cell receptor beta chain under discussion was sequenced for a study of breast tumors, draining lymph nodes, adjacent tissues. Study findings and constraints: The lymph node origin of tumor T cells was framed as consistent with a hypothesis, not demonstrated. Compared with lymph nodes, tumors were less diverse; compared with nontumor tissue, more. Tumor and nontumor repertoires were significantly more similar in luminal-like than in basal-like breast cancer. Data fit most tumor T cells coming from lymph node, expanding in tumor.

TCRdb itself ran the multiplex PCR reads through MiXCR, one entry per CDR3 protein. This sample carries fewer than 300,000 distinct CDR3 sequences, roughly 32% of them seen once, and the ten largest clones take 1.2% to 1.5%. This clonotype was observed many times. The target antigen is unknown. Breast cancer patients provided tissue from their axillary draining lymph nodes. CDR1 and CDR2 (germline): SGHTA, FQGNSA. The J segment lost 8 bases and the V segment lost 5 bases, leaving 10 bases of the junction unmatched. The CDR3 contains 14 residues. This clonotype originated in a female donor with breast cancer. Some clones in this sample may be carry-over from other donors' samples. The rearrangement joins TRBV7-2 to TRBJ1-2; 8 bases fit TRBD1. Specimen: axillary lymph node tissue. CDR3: CASSVSQGAGGYTF. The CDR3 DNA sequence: TGTGCCAGCAGCGTCAGTCAGGGGGCTGGAGGCTACACCTTC.